A selection of T cell receptor beta chains follows, all from one sample in a study of beta chain features in type 1 diabetes. Produced via immunoSEQ multiplex PCR; TCRdb's table is partial and in-frame only. This table has more than 350,000 clones, approximately 10% appearing once. The sample was naive CD4+ T cells from blood. Receptors originate from a woman aged 18-30 years in good health. Each CDR3 is given with its conserved first and last residue. A D gene is named only where the DNA matches it firmly. Clone size, where shown, is once, few, many, or a class for clones that have expanded.

V gene,J gene,D gene,clone size,CDR3 DNA,CDR3 protein
TRBV10-3,TRBJ1-2,TRBD1,few,TGTGCCATCAGTGACGGTTACAGGGGAGCCGGCTACACCTTC,CAISDGYRGAGYTF
TRBV9,TRBJ1-1,TRBD1,few,TGTGCCAGCAGCGCCAGACAGGGGGCTGGTGAAGCTTTCTTT,CASSARQGAGEAFF
TRBV28,TRBJ1-2,NA,NA,TGTGCCAGCAGACACAGGACAAACTATGGCTACACCTTC,CASRHRTNYGYTF
TRBV29-1,TRBJ1-5,NA,NA,TGCAGCGTTGGAAATACGAGGGAAAATCAGCCCCAGCATTTT,CSVGNTRENQPQHF
TRBV18,TRBJ1-4,NA,few,TGTGCCAGCTCACGTGCGGCTAATGAAAAACTGTTTTTT,CASSRAANEKLFF
TRBV7-2,TRBJ2-5,NA,few,TGTGCCAGCAGCTTATGGCGTCAAGAGACCCAGTACTTC,CASSLWRQETQYF
TRBV4-3,TRBJ2-7,NA,NA,TGCGCCAGCAGCCAAGTGTGCAGGGAGGACTACGAGCAGTACTTC,CASSQVCREDYEQYF
TRBV2,TRBJ2-1,NA,few,TGTGCCACCACTGATTCCCGGTACAATGAGCAGTTCTTC,CATTDSRYNEQFF
TRBV5-4,TRBJ1-1,NA,NA,TGTGCCAGCAGCCTGGGACGGTCAAACACTGAAGCTTTCTTT,CASSLGRSNTEAFF
TRBV6-5,TRBJ2-5,TRBD1,few,TGTGCCAGCAGTTACGATGGACAGGTCGGAGAGACCCAGTACTTC,CASSYDGQVGETQYF
TRBV5-4,TRBJ2-7,NA,NA,TGTGCCAGCAGCTCTTTCGGACGGGCCTACGAGCAGTACTTC,CASSSFGRAYEQYF
TRBV9,TRBJ2-2,NA,once,TGTGCCAGCAGCGTCACGGGTACGAACACCGGGGAGCTGTTTTTT,CASSVTGTNTGELFF
TRBV6-1,TRBJ1-2,TRBD1,NA,TGTGCCAGCAGTGAAAGCGGGACAGGGGCTCTGAGAGGCTACACCTTC,CASSESGTGALRGYTF
TRBV25-1,TRBJ1-1,NA,NA,TGTGCCAGCAGTGCATCCTCCACAGGGAACACTGAAGCTTTCTTT,CASSASSTGNTEAFF
TRBV9,TRBJ2-1,TRBD2,few,TGTGCCAGCAGCGTAGCGGGAGGGCTCAATGAGCAGTTCTTC,CASSVAGGLNEQFF
TRBV7-9,TRBJ2-5,TRBD1,NA,TGTGCCAGCAGCCGCGGGACAGGGATTCAAGAGACCCAGTACTTC,CASSRGTGIQETQYF
TRBV30,TRBJ2-4,TRBD1,few,TGTGCCTGGAGTGTTCGAGGGGGCATCGAAAACATTCAGTACTTC,CAWSVRGGIENIQYF
TRBV15,TRBJ2-3,NA,few,TGTGCCACCAGCAGAGTAAAGGGAATAGGCACAGATACGCAGTATTTT,CATSRVKGIGTDTQYF
TRBV29-1,TRBJ2-3,TRBD2,few,TGCAGCGTGTGGACTAGCGGAACCACAGATACGCAGTATTTT,CSVWTSGTTDTQYF
TRBV7-2,TRBJ1-2,TRBD1,NA,TGTGCCAGCACCCGCACAGGGGGTACCTATGGCTACACCTTC,CASTRTGGTYGYTF
TRBV15,TRBJ1-2,NA,NA,TGTGCCACCAGCAGGGCCAGGAACTATGGCTACACCTTC,CATSRARNYGYTF
TRBV7-3,TRBJ2-1,NA,NA,TGTGCCAGCAGCTTAGACCCCCCCGGATGGGTGCGCTCTGAGCAGTTCTTC,CASSLDPPGWVRSEQFF
TRBV28,TRBJ2-5,NA,few,TGTGCCAGCAGTCCCCCTGGGAGATGGGGGAAGGAGACCCAGTACTTC,CASSPPGRWGKETQYF
TRBV27,TRBJ2-1,NA,NA,TGTGCCAGCAGTTTGGGGCCCCCGAGCTACAATGAGCAGTTCTTC,CASSLGPPSYNEQFF
TRBV5-4,TRBJ2-5,NA,few,TGTGCCAGCAGCCCGAGTATTGGGGAGACCCAGTACTTC,CASSPSIGETQYF
TRBV7-9,TRBJ2-3,TRBD1,few,TGTGCCAGCAGCCGTCCGGGACAGAGCACAGATACGCAGTATTTT,CASSRPGQSTDTQYF
TRBV5-4,TRBJ1-5,NA,few,TGTGCCAGCAGCTTGGGAGGGGCCAGCAATCAGCCCCAGCATTTT,CASSLGGASNQPQHF
TRBV7-9,TRBJ2-7,NA,NA,TGTGCCAGCAGCTTAGAACGGGCGGGGGAGCAGTACTTC,CASSLERAGEQYF
TRBV18,TRBJ2-3,NA,few,TGTGCCAGCTCACCGGACAGAGGCACAGATACGCAGTATTTT,CASSPDRGTDTQYF
TRBV2,TRBJ1-2,NA,few,TGTGCCAGCAGTGGTGGTTCAAACTATGGCTACACCTTC,CASSGGSNYGYTF
TRBV4-3,TRBJ1-2,NA,NA,TGCGCCAGCAGCCCGATACGCGGAGGGGGCTACACCTTC,CASSPIRGGGYTF